The 8 T cell receptor beta chains listed next were all sequenced from one sample in a study of blood T cell repertoires in COVID-19. This table comes from immunoSEQ multiplex PCR, and its TCRdb copy is limited to in-frame clones, with some not included. This repertoire shows under 250,000 clones, about 79% found once; its top ten account for about 3.4%. The source material was PBMCs or T cells enriched from blood (not recorded which). The receptors were gathered from a woman aged 60 to 75 who had recovered from COVID-19.

The rearrangement links TRBV4-3 to TRBJ2-2, with 9 bases matching TRBD2. This CDR3 contains 18 residues. The germline V gene encodes CDR1 LGHNA and CDR2 YSLEER. Losses at the gene ends were 4 bases for V and 7 bases for J; bases not matched to a gene: 16. The CDR3 region has the DNA TGCGCCAGCAGCCCCGAGGGATTAGCGGGGGAAGTGGTCGGGGAGCTGTTTTTT. Translation: CASSPEGLAGEVVGELFF.

CDR3 sequence: CASSGEAQRVLFF. The CDR3 nucleotides read TGTGCCAGCAGTGGAGAGGCCCAGCGAGTCCTCTTCTTC. The V gene is TRBV6-6, the J gene TRBJ2-1; D unclear. Trimming pared 5 bases from V and 16 bases from J, leaving 21 bases between. Germline V lookup: CDR1 MNHNY, CDR2 SVGAGI (reference sequence). The CDR3 length is 13 residues.

The V call is TRBV9, the J call TRBJ2-1; TRBD1 might be the D (6 bases). The CDR3 sequence is 15 residues long. Trimming stripped 0 bases from V and 2 bases from J, with 9 bases between. Germline values: CDR1 SGDLS, CDR2 YYNGEE. The CDR3 DNA reads as TGTGCCAGCAGCGTAGAACCAGGGGCCTACAATGAGCAGTTCTTC. This encodes CASSVEPGAYNEQFF.

This clone occurred a few times. Germline and junction disagree at one end, which may indicate a read error. V gene TRBV7-9 combines with J gene TRBJ1-1; D is possibly TRBD1 (6 bases). This CDR3 has 15 amino acids. The germline CDR1 and CDR2 sequences are SEHNR and FQNEAQ (reference sequence). The CDR3 coding sequence is TGTGCCAGCAGCTTAGTCAGGGGAGGGAACTCTGAAGCTTTCTTT. This codes for CASSLVRGGNSEAFF.

This clone came up a few times. The chain links TRBV4-3 to TRBJ1-2; a possible D gene is TRBD1 (6 bases). The CDR3 has 13 amino acids. Germline loops: CDR1 LGHNA, CDR2 YSLEER. V was trimmed by 2 bases and J by 4 bases, leaving 8 bases between them. CDR3 region: CASSQTGSYGYTF. CDR3 in DNA: TGCGCCAGCAGCCAAACAGGGTCCTATGGCTACACCTTC.

This chain connects TRBV10-3 to TRBJ1-1, with 9 bases identical to TRBD1. CDR1 ENHRY and CDR2 SYGVKD come from the germline V gene. This CDR3 has 14 amino acids. Losses at the gene ends were 8 bases for V and 8 bases for J; bases not matched to a gene: 12. The CDR3 loop is CAIVRQGDFPEAFF. The DNA of the CDR3 is TGTGCCATCGTTAGACAGGGGGATTTTCCGGAAGCTTTCTTT.

V gene TRBV6-5 combines with J gene TRBJ2-7; 9 positions agree with TRBD1. The ends lost 4 bases at V and 3 bases at J; junction bases unmatched: 4. The CDR3 is 14 amino acids. CDR1 MNHEY and CDR2 SVGAGI come from the germline V gene. The CDR3, as DNA: TGTGCCAGCAGTTTGGGACAGGGAGACTACGAGCAGTACTTC. Amino acids: CASSLGQGDYEQYF.

This sequence joins TRBV18 and TRBJ2-5, with D perhaps matching TRBD2 (6 bases). Germline V gene data show CDR1 as KGHSH and CDR2 as LQKENI. Trimming cost V 0 bases and J 5 bases, with 13 bases left between them. The length of the CDR3 is 15 residues. In nucleotides, the CDR3 is TGTGCCAGCTCACCACCGTGGCAGGAGGGGGAGACCCAGTACTTC. It yields the protein CASSPPWQEGETQYF.